This section outlines one T cell receptor beta chain sequence together with its context. The antigen is unknown. This sample is part of a study of T cells after yellow fever vaccination. The study's findings and limits: Repertoires sorted by FACS could include abundant clonotypes that are contaminants from the bulk population.

The authors made TCR cDNA by 5'RACE template switching, adding a universal primer site and UMIs. TCRdb independently ran MiXCR on the 5' RACE reads; one entry per CDR3 protein. The sample holds 250,000 to 300,000 distinct CDR3 sequences; around 8.6% are singletons and the top ten take around 3.5%. This CDR3 contains 12 residues. Germline values: CDR1 ENHRY, CDR2 SYGVKD. Trimming removed 9 bases at V and 3 bases at J, with 11 bases between. V gene TRBV10-3 combines with J gene TRBJ2-5, with a tentative D call TRBD2 (5 bases). This TCR derives from a man younger than 30 who received the YFV17D yellow fever vaccine. Sequenced material: CD4+ T cells sorted from PBMCs, taken 5 days after the yellow fever booster vaccination. In DNA form, the CDR3 reads TGTGCCATTTCCGGACTTGAAGAGACCCAGTACTTC. Its protein product is CAISGLEETQYF.